This T cell receptor (beta chain) was observed in a study of radiation and T cells in renal cell carcinoma. Study-wide findings and caveats: From baseline, blood top tumor clonotypes peaked at 2 weeks post-radiation. Pretreatment tumor biopsies were lacking, so baseline clonotypes are unknown.

Documented time point: baseline pretreatment blood. The treatment here: 15 Gy SBRT to primary tumor, nephrectomy 4 weeks later. Profiling relied on immunoSEQ multiplex PCR, and the TCRdb table lists in-frame clones only, not all of them. The table includes approximately 150,000 clones, roughly 83% detected once. V dropped 4 bases and J dropped 0 bases, with 13 bases sitting between them. The CDR3 totals 16 residues. CDR1 MNHEY and CDR2 SMNVEV come from the germline V gene (reference sequence). Worth noting for this clone: Its antigen is not identified.

This clonotype was obtained from a woman aged 45-65 years with renal cell carcinoma. This rearrangement joins TRBV27 to TRBJ1-5; TRBD1 is a possible D gene (6 bases). Sequenced here: blood, sampled from a patient whose treatment included radiotherapy and nephrectomy. CDR3: CASSSPTGYSNQPQHF. In DNA, the CDR3 is TGTGCCAGCAGTTCCCCGACAGGCTATAGCAATCAGCCCCAGCATTTT.